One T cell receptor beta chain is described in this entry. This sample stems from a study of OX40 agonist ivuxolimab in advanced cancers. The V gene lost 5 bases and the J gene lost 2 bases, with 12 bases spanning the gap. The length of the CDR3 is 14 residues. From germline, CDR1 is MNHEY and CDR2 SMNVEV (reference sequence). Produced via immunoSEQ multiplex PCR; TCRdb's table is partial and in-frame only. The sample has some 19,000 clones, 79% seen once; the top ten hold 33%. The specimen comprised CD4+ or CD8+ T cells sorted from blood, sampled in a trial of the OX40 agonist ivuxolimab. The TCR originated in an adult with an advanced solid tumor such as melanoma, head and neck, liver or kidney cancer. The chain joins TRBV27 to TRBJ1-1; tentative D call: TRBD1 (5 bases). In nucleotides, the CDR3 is TGTGCCAGCAGTCCCTCGGGGCTAAACACTGAAGCTTTCTTT. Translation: CASSPSGLNTEAFF.